The clone carrying this TCR beta chain was seen ten or more times. What it recognizes is unknown. This record belongs to a study of early T cells in non-severe SARS-CoV-2 infection. Study in general: Sequencing targeted bulk RNA from unsorted whole blood, leaving chains unpaired. Study conclusions and caveats: VDJdb matches were skewed toward anti-spike CD8 T cell responses.

Unique molecular identifiers were added to individual cDNA molecules. MiXCR, applied by TCRdb to the 5' RACE reads, yields one record per CDR3 protein. The table includes around 82,000 distinct CDR3 sequences, approximately 14% detected once. The junction had 0 bases not matched to a gene; V was cut back by 0 bases and J by 0 bases. Germline V gene sequence: CDR1 SGHKS, CDR2 YYEKEE (reference sequence). The CDR3 length is 16 residues. Input material: whole blood. This sequence was found in an adult who was a healthcare worker with PCR-confirmed SARS-CoV-2 infection or an uninfected control (not recorded which). This chain joins TRBV5-5 and TRBJ2-2, with TRBD1 matching 9 bases. Here the CDR3 reads CASSLGTGANTGELFF. In nucleotides, the CDR3 is TGTGCCAGCAGCTTGGGGACAGGGGCGAACACCGGGGAGCTGTTTTTT.